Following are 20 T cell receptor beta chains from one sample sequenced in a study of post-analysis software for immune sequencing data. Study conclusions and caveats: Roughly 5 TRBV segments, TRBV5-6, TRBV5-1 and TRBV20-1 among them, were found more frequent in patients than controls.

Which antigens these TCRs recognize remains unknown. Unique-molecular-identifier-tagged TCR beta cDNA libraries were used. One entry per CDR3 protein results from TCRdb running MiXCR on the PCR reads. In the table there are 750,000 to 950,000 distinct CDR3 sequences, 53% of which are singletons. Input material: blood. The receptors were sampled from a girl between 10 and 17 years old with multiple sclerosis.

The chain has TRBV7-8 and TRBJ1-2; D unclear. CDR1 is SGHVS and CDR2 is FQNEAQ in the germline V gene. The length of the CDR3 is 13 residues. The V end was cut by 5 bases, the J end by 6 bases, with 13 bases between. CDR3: CASSPPLGHGYTF. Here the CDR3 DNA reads TGTGCCAGCAGCCCCCCCCTCGGTCATGGCTACACCTTC.

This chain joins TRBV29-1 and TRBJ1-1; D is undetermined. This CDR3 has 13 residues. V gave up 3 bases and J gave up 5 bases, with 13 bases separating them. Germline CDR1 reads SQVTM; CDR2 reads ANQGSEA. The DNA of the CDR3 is TGCAGCGTTGATATGAGGCATAGGACTGAAGCTTTCTTT. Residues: CSVDMRHRTEAFF.

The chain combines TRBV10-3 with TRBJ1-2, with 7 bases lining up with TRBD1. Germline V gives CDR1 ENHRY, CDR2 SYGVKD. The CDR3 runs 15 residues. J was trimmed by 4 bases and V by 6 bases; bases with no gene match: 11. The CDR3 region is CAIRFSVGGGYGYTF. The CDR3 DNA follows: TGTGCCATCAGGTTTTCGGTAGGGGGCGGCTATGGCTACACCTTC.

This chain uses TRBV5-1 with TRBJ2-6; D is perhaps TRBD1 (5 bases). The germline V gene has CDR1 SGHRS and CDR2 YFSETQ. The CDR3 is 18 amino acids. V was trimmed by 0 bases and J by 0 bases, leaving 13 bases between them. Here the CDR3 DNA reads TGCGCCAGCAGCTTGGTGGATGGACACCGCTCTGGGGCCAACGTCCTGACTTTC. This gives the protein CASSLVDGHRSGANVLTF.

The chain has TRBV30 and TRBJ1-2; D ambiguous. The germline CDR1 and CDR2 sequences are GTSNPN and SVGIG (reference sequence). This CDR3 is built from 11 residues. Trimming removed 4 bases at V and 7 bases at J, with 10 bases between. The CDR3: CAWKRVRGYTF. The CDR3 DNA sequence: TGTGCCTGGAAGCGGGTCCGTGGCTACACCTTC.

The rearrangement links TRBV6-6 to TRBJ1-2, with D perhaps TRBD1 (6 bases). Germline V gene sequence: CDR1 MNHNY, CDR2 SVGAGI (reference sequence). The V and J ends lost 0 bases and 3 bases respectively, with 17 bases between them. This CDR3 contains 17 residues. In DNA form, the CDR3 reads TGTGCCAGCAGTTACTCGAGTATAGGGGCAGGGGACTATGGCTACACCTTC. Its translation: CASSYSSIGAGDYGYTF.

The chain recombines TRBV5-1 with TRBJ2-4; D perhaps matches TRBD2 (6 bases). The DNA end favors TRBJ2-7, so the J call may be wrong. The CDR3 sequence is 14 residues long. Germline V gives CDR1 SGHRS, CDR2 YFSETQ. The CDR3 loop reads CASSPPLGRSEQYF. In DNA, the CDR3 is TGCGCCAGCAGCCCCCCACTGGGGAGGAGCGAGCAGTACTTC.

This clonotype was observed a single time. The CDR3, as DNA: TGTGCCAGCAGCGTAGTGGCTAGTTTCAATGAGCAGTTCTTC. Protein: CASSVVASFNEQFF. This sequence joins TRBV9 and TRBJ2-1; no clear D gene. The V end lost 0 bases, the J end lost 6 bases, and 10 bases lay between the germline ends. Germline-derived CDR1 and CDR2 are SGDLS and YYNGEE. The CDR3 runs to 14 residues.

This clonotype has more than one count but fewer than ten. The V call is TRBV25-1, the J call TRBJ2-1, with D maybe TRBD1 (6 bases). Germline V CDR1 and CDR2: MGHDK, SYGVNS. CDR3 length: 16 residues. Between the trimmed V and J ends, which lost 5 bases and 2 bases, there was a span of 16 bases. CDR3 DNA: TGTGCCAGCAGTCCACTCCCGGACAGAACCTACAATGAGCAGTTCTTC. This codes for CASSPLPDRTYNEQFF.

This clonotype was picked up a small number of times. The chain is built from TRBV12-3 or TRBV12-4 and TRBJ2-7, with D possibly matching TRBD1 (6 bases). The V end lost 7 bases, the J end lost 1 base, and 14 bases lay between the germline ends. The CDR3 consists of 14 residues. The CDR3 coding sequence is TGTGCCAGCAAACGGTCAGGACAGTCCTACGAGCAGTACTTC. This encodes CASKRSGQSYEQYF.

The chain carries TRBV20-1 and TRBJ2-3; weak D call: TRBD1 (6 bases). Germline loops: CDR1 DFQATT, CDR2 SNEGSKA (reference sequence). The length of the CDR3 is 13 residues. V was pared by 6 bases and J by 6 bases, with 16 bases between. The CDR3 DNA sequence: TGCAGTGCCAAGACAGGTACCTTGGATACGCAGTATTTT. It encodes CSAKTGTLDTQYF.

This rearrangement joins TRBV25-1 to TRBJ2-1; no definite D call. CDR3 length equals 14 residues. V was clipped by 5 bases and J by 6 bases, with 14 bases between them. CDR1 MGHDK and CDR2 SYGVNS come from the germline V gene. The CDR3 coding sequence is TGTGCCAGCAGTCCGATCTCCCCCGGCAATGAGCAGTTCTTC. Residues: CASSPISPGNEQFF.

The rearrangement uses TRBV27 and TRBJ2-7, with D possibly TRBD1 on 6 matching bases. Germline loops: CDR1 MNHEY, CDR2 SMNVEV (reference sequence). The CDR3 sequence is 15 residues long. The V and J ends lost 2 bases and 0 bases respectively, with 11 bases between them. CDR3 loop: CASSLGWGLSYEQYF. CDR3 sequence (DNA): TGTGCCAGCAGTTTAGGATGGGGGCTCTCCTACGAGCAGTACTTC.

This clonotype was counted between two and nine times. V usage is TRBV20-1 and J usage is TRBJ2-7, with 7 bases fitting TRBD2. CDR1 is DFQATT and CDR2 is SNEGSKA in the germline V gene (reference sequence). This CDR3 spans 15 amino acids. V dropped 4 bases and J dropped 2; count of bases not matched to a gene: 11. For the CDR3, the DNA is TGCAGTGCTACCCGTCGAGCGGGACTTACCTACGAGCAGTACTTC. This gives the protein CSATRRAGLTYEQYF.

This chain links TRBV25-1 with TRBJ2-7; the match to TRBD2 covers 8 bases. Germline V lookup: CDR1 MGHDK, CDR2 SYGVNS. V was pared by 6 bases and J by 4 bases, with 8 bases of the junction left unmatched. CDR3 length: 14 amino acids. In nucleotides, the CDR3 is TGTGCCAGCAGGGTTGCGGGAGGCCTGTACGAGCAGTACTTC. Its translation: CASRVAGGLYEQYF.

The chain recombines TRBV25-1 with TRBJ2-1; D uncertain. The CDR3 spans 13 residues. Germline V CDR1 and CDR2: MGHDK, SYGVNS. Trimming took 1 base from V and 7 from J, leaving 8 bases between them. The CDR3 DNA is TGTGCCAGCAGTGAATGGGTCGGAAATGAGCAGTTCTTC. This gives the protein CASSEWVGNEQFF.

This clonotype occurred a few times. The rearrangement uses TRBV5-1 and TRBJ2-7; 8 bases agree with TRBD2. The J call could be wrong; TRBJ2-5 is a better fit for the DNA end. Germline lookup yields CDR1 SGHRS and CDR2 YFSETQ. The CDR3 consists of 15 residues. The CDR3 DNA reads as TGCGCCAGCAGCTTGCCCCGCGGGGGGAAAGAGACCCAGTACTTC. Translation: CASSLPRGGKETQYF.

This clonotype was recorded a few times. The CDR3 bases are TGCAGCGTTGAAGATCGGACAGCCGCCAGCACTGAAGCTTTCTTT. Its translation: CSVEDRTAASTEAFF. The V and J genes are TRBV29-1 and TRBJ1-1; D is perhaps TRBD1 (6 bases). The germline V gene encodes CDR1 SQVTM and CDR2 ANQGSEA. V was trimmed by 0 bases and J by 4 bases, leaving 15 bases between them. There are 15 residues in the CDR3.

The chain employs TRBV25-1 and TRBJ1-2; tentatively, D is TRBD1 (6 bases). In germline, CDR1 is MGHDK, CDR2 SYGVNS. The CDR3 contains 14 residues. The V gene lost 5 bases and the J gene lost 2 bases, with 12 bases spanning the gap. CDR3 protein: CASSTNRANYGYTF. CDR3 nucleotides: TGTGCCAGCAGTACCAACAGGGCAAACTATGGCTACACCTTC.

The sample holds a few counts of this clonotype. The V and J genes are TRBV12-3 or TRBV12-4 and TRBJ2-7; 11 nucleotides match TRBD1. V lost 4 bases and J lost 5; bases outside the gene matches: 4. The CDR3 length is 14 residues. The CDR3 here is CASSSRTGGHEQYF. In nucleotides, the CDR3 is TGTGCCAGCAGTTCACGGACAGGGGGCCACGAGCAGTACTTC.